The clone carrying this T cell receptor beta chain is deemed medium-sized. Antigen unknown. Treatment reported: AdE1-LMPpoly-expanded autologous EBV-specific T-cell therapy followed by anti-PD-1 nivolumab. The method was immunoSEQ multiplex PCR; TCRdb's version includes in-frame clones alone and lacks a portion of them. This table holds 17,000 or so clones, roughly 88% found once. This sample was taken from a study of EBV T-cell therapy then PD-1 blockade in nasopharyngeal carcinoma. Germline V gene lookup returns CDR1 MNHEY and CDR2 SVGAGI. CDR3 length equals 15 residues. V trimming: 5 bases; J trimming: 4 bases; junction bases outside the gene matches: 9.

The sequencing used CD8+ T cells from blood, collected at day 0 from a patient whose treatment included autologous EBV-specific T cells and nivolumab. The genes are TRBV6-5 and TRBJ1-2; 8 nucleotides align to TRBD1. The TCR originated in a man aged 35-49 years with nasopharyngeal carcinoma. The CDR3 loop is CASSLYTGTGYGYTF. In nucleotides, the CDR3 is TGTGCCAGCAGTCTTTACACAGGGACAGGCTATGGCTACACCTTC.